This T cell receptor (beta chain) was captured in a study of T cells in Graves' hyperthyroidism and ophthalmopathy. The CDR3 regions of TCR beta were amplified from RNA transcripts. The TCR CDR3 was amplified in a first-round RT-PCR using the HTBI primer set. A single record per CDR3 protein comes from TCRdb applying MiXCR to the multiplex PCR reads. The table has 600,000 to 650,000 distinct CDR3 sequences, less than 25% seen once. This CDR3 is 12 amino acids long. Germline values: CDR1 SGHVS, CDR2 FNYEAQ. The V end lost 5 bases, the J end lost 6 bases, and 11 bases lay between the germline ends. This clonotype was sampled from a man aged 25-45 years with Graves' ophthalmopathy. Sequencing was carried out using blood. This chain links TRBV7-6 with TRBJ2-7, with D maybe TRBD2 (6 bases). CDR3 amino acids: CASSRLEGEQYF. The CDR3 nucleotides are TGTGCCAGCAGCCGACTAGAAGGCGAGCAGTACTTC.